These 30 T cell receptor beta chains originate from one sample sequenced in a study of Graves' ophthalmopathy and Graves' hyperthyroidism. Amplification of the TCR beta CDR3 regions used RNA transcripts (as template). First-round RT-PCR with HTBI primers preceded a second-round multiplex PCR. From the multiplex PCR reads, TCRdb called clonotypes with MiXCR, one entry per CDR3 protein. The data hold 600,000 to 700,000 distinct CDR3 sequences, with just over 40% observed a single time. The specimen was peripheral blood. The receptors were gathered from an adult man with Graves' ophthalmopathy.

V is TRBV29-1 and J is TRBJ2-6; TRBD1 aligns across 7 bases. Germline V gene sequence: CDR1 SQVTM, CDR2 ANQGSEA. The trim removed 4 bases at V and 2 bases at J, leaving 5 bases unmatched. The CDR3 contains 15 residues. The CDR3, as DNA: TGCAGCGTTGTCTTCGGGACAGCTGGGGCCAACGTCCTGACTTTC. Translated: CSVVFGTAGANVLTF.

This clonotype was seen a few times. V gene TRBV4-2 combines with J gene TRBJ2-7; 13 bases are shared with TRBD2. With V trimmed by 0 bases and J by 6 bases, 8 bases remained unmatched. Germline CDR1 and CDR2: LGHNA and YNFKEQ. This CDR3 is 17 amino acids long. The CDR3 DNA sequence: TGTGCCAGCAGCCAAGATGGACTAGCGGGAGAATGGTCCGAGCAGTACTTC. Its protein product is CASSQDGLAGEWSEQYF.

This clonotype was observed many times. The chain carries TRBV7-9 and TRBJ2-7; D perhaps matches TRBD2 (6 bases). CDR1 and CDR2 from the germline V gene are SEHNR and FQNEAQ (reference sequence). The CDR3 length is 15 residues. V lost 1 base and J 0 bases, leaving 10 bases between the germline ends. The CDR3 spells CASSLVRGNSYEQYF. CDR3 coding DNA: TGTGCCAGCAGCTTAGTTCGGGGGAACTCCTACGAGCAGTACTTC.

In regard to this clonotype: With a much larger clone just one base away, this may be a read error. The V and J genes are TRBV20-1 and TRBJ2-5, with unresolved D. Germline lookup yields CDR1 DFQATT and CDR2 SNEGSKA (reference sequence). The CDR3 contains 13 residues. Trimming took 5 bases from V and 2 from J, leaving 12 bases between them. CDR3 residues: CSAPCAEQETQYF. The CDR3 bases are TGCAGTGCTCCGTGTGCGGAACAAGAGACCCAGTACTTC.

The CDR3 reads CASSFGDRDRGLAFF. Here the CDR3 DNA reads TGCGCCAGCAGCTTCGGGGATCGGGACAGGGGTCTCGCTTTCTTT. This chain connects TRBV5-1 to TRBJ1-1; 10 bases are a match to TRBD1. The CDR3 extends over 15 amino acids. The V gene's germline CDR1 is SGHRS and CDR2 YFSETQ. V lost 2 bases to trimming and J lost 11 bases; unmatched junction nucleotides: 12. The full variable domain, in which reference TRBV5-1 and TRBJ1-1 provide the parts outside the CDR3, is KAGVTQTPRYLIKTRGQQVTLSCSPISGHRSVSWYQQTPGQGLQFLFEYFSETQRNKGNFPGRFSGRQFSNSRSEMNVSTLELGDSALYLCASSFGDRDRGLAFFGQGTRLTVV.

This chain connects TRBV6-5 to TRBJ1-1; 9 bases are shared with TRBD1. This CDR3 comprises 15 residues. The junction had 17 bases not matched to a gene; V was cut back by 8 bases and J by 10 bases. Germline loops: CDR1 MNHEY, CDR2 SVGAGI. The CDR3 loop is CASSAPGQGSIGAFF. CDR3 nucleotide sequence: TGTGCCAGCTCAGCTCCGGGACAGGGCTCTATTGGAGCTTTCTTT.

This clonotype was counted ten times or more. The chain employs TRBV12-3 or TRBV12-4 and TRBJ1-4, with 7 bases that match TRBD1. V shed 6 bases and J 0 bases; nucleotides not matched to a gene: 4. The CDR3 covers 15 residues. CDR3 DNA: TGTGCCAGCAGACTCGGACAGGCAACTAATGAAAAACTGTTTTTT. It encodes CASRLGQATNEKLFF.

The J gene is TRBJ2-7, the V gene TRBV19; 11 nucleotides agree with TRBD2. Trimming cost V 4 bases and J 5 bases; bases outside gene matches: 1. Germline lookup yields CDR1 LNHDA and CDR2 SQIVND (reference sequence). The CDR3 length is 13 residues. CDR3 DNA sequence: TGTGCCAGTAGTACACTAGCGGGAGACGAGCAGTACTTC. Encoded protein: CASSTLAGDEQYF.

The chain links TRBV20-1 to TRBJ1-2; 8 bases match TRBD1. The V gene end was trimmed by 6 bases and the J gene end by 6 bases; junction bases not matched to a gene: 9. This CDR3 spans 13 amino acids. Germline V CDR1 and CDR2: DFQATT, SNEGSKA (reference sequence). CDR3 region: CSASGTGLDGYTF. The DNA of the CDR3 is TGCAGTGCCTCCGGGACAGGTTTGGATGGCTACACCTTC.

This clonotype has only a few counts. The V call is TRBV6-6, the J call TRBJ2-7, with a tentative D call TRBD2 (6 bases). In germline, CDR1 is MNHNY, CDR2 SVGAGI (reference sequence). The length of the CDR3 is 15 residues. V gave up 2 bases and J gave up 2 bases, with 13 bases separating them. The CDR3 DNA reads TGTGCCAGCAGTTACACCAGGGAGGAGGCCTACGAGCAGTACTTC. This gives the protein CASSYTREEAYEQYF.

This clonotype was seen at least ten times. Relative to the germline gene, one junction end is altered; a read error may explain this. The chain couples TRBV5-1 to TRBJ2-2; either TRBD1 or TRBD2 may supply D (5 bases each). Germline V gene lookup returns CDR1 SGHRS and CDR2 YFSETQ. This CDR3 is 15 amino acids long. The CDR3 here is CASSTGTANTGELFF. The CDR3 nucleotides are TGTGCCAGCAGTACCGGGACGGCGAACACCGGGGAGCTGTTTTTT. Together with reference TRBV5-1 and TRBJ2-2, the CDR3 gives the full variable domain: KAGVTQTPRYLIKTRGQQVTLSCSPISGHRSVSWYQQTPGQGLQFLFEYFSETQRNKGNFPGRFSGRQFSNSRSEMNVSTLELGDSALYLCASSTGTANTGELFFGEGSRLTVL.

The chain is built from TRBV4-1 and TRBJ2-7; 7 bases agree with TRBD1. The CDR3 is 14 residues long. With 3 bases clipped from V and 13 bases from J, the junction kept 15 bases outside the gene matches. Germline values: CDR1 MGHRA, CDR2 YSYEKL. The CDR3 coding sequence is TGCGCCAGCAGCCATCCGGGACAGTTCCAGGCAGAATACTTC. Translating it yields CASSHPGQFQAEYF.

The chain links TRBV15 to TRBJ1-2; D is uncertain. Trimming shortened V by 0 bases and J by 7 bases, and 6 bases separated the two germline ends. CDR3 size: 12 residues. CDR1 is LNHNV, CDR2 YYDKDF, per germline (reference sequence). The CDR3, as DNA: TGTGCCACCAGCAGAGATGGAGGTGGCTACACCTTC. Its protein product is CATSRDGGGYTF. The whole variable domain, remainder taken from reference TRBV15 and TRBJ1-2, is DAMVIQNPRYQVTQFGKPVTLSCSQTLNHNVMYWYQQKSSQAPKLLFHYYDKDFNNEADTPDNFQSRRPNTSFCFLDIRSPGLGDTAMYLCATSRDGGGYTFGSGTRLTVV.

The chain carries TRBV5-1 and TRBJ2-7; TRBD1 matches 8 bases. The CDR3 runs 16 residues. The germline gives CDR1 SGHRS, CDR2 YFSETQ. The J segment lost 0 bases and the V segment lost 0 bases, leaving 5 bases of the junction unmatched. The DNA for the CDR3 is TGCGCCAGCAGCTTGGGGCTGGACAGGGTCTCCTACGAGCAGTACTTC. This translates into CASSLGLDRVSYEQYF.

There are a few counts of this clonotype. The chain is built from TRBV11-3 and TRBJ1-1; D is unclear. Trimming stripped 5 bases from V and 3 bases from J, with 19 bases between. Per germline, CDR1 SGHNT and CDR2 YENEEA. This CDR3 spans 16 amino acids. Written as DNA, the CDR3 is TGTGCCAGCAGCCGGAGGGAGTTTCGTCGGGACACTGAAGCTTTCTTT. Protein product: CASSRREFRRDTEAFF. Based on the CDR3 plus reference TRBV11-3 and TRBJ1-1, the full variable domain is EAGVVQSPRYKIIEKKQPVAFWCNPISGHNTLYWYLQNLGQGPELLIRYENEEAVDDSQLPKDRFSAERLKGVDSTLKIQPAELGDSAVYLCASSRREFRRDTEAFFGQGTRLTVV.

This clonotype appeared many times. The rearrangement links TRBV5-6 to TRBJ1-2, with D maybe TRBD1 (6 bases). Trimming removed 4 bases at V and 10 bases at J, with 17 bases between. CDR3 size: 13 residues. Germline CDR1 is SGHDT and CDR2 is YYEEEE. This CDR3 reads CASSQRAAGDYTF. The DNA of the CDR3 is TGTGCCAGCAGCCAGCGCGCGGCAGGGGACTACACCTTC.

The V call is TRBV5-1, the J call TRBJ1-1; 7 bases are shared with TRBD1. The CDR3 length is 17 residues. Germline V gene data show CDR1 as SGHRS and CDR2 as YFSETQ. V was pared by 3 bases and J by 0 bases, with 11 bases of the junction left unmatched. This chain's CDR3 is CASSWGTTGTMNTEAFF. In DNA form, the CDR3 reads TGCGCCAGCAGCTGGGGTACGACAGGGACCATGAACACTGAAGCTTTCTTT.

Remarks on this clonotype: A much larger clone sits a single nucleotide away, making a read error possible. The rearrangement uses TRBV7-2 and TRBJ1-5; D is perhaps TRBD1 (6 bases). Per germline, CDR1 SGHTA and CDR2 FQGNSA. The CDR3 loop spans 17 amino acids. CDR3: CASSKEGEGLGNQPQHF. The CDR3 DNA reads as TGCGCCAGCAGCAAAGAGGGGGAAGGGCTAGGCAATCAGCCCCAGCATTTT.

The chain employs TRBV10-3 and TRBJ1-5, with D perhaps TRBD1 (5 bases). The CDR3 has 14 amino acids. Germline V gives CDR1 ENHRY, CDR2 SYGVKD. Trimming stripped 6 bases from V and 7 bases from J, with 16 bases between. The CDR3 coding sequence is TGTGCCATCAGCGTGGTTGGGACTGCGCAGCCCCAGCATTTT. Amino acid sequence: CAISVVGTAQPQHF.

Many counts were recorded for this clonotype. This chain links TRBV9 with TRBJ2-2, with D perhaps TRBD2 (6 bases). CDR1 is SGDLS and CDR2 is YYNGEE in the germline V gene. CDR3 length: 15 residues. V lost 0 bases and J lost 5, with 11 bases in between. CDR3 bases: TGTGCCAGCAGCGTAGAAAGCGGGTGGACCGGGGAGCTGTTTTTT. Translating it yields CASSVESGWTGELFF. Supplemented by reference TRBV9 and TRBJ2-2, the full variable domain reads DSGVTQTPKHLITATGQRVTLRCSPRSGDLSVYWYQQSLDQGLQFLIQYYNGEERAKGNILERFSAQQFPDLHSELNLSSLELGDSALYFCASSVESGWTGELFFGEGSRLTVL.

The CDR3 loop reads CSATGGGGLTEAFF. The CDR3 nucleotides read TGCAGTGCTACCGGCGGGGGGGGACTTACTGAAGCTTTCTTT. The V gene is TRBV20-1, the J gene TRBJ1-1; possibly TRBD1 for D (5 bases). There are 14 residues in the CDR3. Germline CDR1 reads DFQATT; CDR2 reads SNEGSKA (reference sequence). V lost 4 bases and J 5 bases, leaving 17 bases between the germline ends.

In its sample, this clonotype was seen a few times. The J gene is TRBJ1-2, the V gene TRBV27; D is uncertain. Per the germline V gene, CDR1 is MNHEY and CDR2 is SMNVEV (reference sequence). This CDR3 region has 12 residues. V shed 3 bases and J shed 7 bases, with 9 bases lying between them. CDR3 amino acids: CASSLDGFGYTF. The CDR3 bases are TGTGCCAGCAGTTTGGATGGTTTTGGCTACACCTTC.

Many counts were recorded for this clonotype. J is TRBJ1-2 and V is TRBV7-9; D unresolved. V lost 5 bases, J lost 7 bases, and 11 bases lay in between. CDR3 length: 12 residues. CDR1 SEHNR and CDR2 FQNEAQ come from the germline V gene (reference sequence). The CDR3 DNA is TGTGCCAGCAGCCTGCCCAACAGTGGCTACACCTTC. Amino acid sequence: CASSLPNSGYTF.

This chain connects TRBV4-3 to TRBJ2-7; no clear D gene. V was shortened by 1 base and J by 3 bases, with 7 bases between the two germline ends. This CDR3 comprises 13 residues. CDR1 and CDR2 from the germline V gene are LGHNA and YSLEER. The CDR3 DNA sequence: TGCGCCAGCAGCCAAGTCCTAAACTACGAGCAGTACTTC. It yields the protein CASSQVLNYEQYF.

This clonotype was seen a handful of times. The chain recombines TRBV29-1 with TRBJ1-2; D unresolved. The CDR3 is made up of 11 amino acids. CDR1 is SQVTM, CDR2 ANQGSEA, per germline. With 4 bases removed from V and 3 bases from J, the gap between germline ends came to 6 bases. The CDR3 DNA reads TGCAGCGTTGCTGGGGACTATGGCTACACCTTC. Its translation: CSVAGDYGYTF. The full variable domain, completed using reference TRBV29-1 and TRBJ1-2, is SAVISQKPSRDICQRGTSLTIQCQVDSQVTMMFWYRQQPGQSLTLIATANQGSEATYESGFVIDKFPISRPNLTFSTLTVSNMSPEDSSIYLCSVAGDYGYTFGSGTRLTVV.

This clonotype came up many times. J is TRBJ1-4 and V is TRBV7-6; unclear D gene. Deletions cut 5 bases from V and 2 bases from J, with 12 bases between. Germline CDR1 reads SGHVS; CDR2 reads FNYEAQ. The CDR3 extends over 15 amino acids. The CDR3 region has the DNA TGTGCCAGCAGCCCCCGGGGTACCACTAATGAAAAACTGTTTTTT. It codes for CASSPRGTTNEKLFF.

V gene TRBV29-1 combines with J gene TRBJ1-1, with a tentative D call TRBD1 (5 bases). The germline V gene encodes CDR1 SQVTM and CDR2 ANQGSEA. The CDR3 consists of 11 residues. Here the CDR3 reads CSGGTQPEAFF. The CDR3 DNA reads as TGCAGTGGGGGAACACAACCTGAAGCTTTCTTT.

In this sample, this clonotype turned up many times. The chain combines TRBV10-3 with TRBJ2-6; unclear D gene. The V and J ends lost 0 bases and 0 bases respectively, with 12 bases between them. Germline assignment: CDR1 ENHRY and CDR2 SYGVKD. The CDR3 consists of 18 residues. In DNA, the CDR3 is TGTGCCATCAGTGAGTCGATTGGTTTTAGCTCTGGGGCCAACGTCCTGACTTTC. Amino acid sequence: CAISESIGFSSGANVLTF.

This clonotype is a singleton in its sample. The chain joins TRBV12-3 or TRBV12-4 to TRBJ2-2; 12 bases fit TRBD2. V shed 7 bases, J shed 6 bases, and the junction held 9 bases outside the gene matches. The CDR3 is 16 residues long. CDR3 in amino acids: CASTLRLAGVPGELFF. The CDR3 coding sequence is TGTGCCAGCACTCTCAGACTAGCGGGAGTTCCCGGGGAGCTGTTTTTT.

This chain uses TRBV29-1 with TRBJ2-7; 7 positions match TRBD1. The CDR3 extends over 16 amino acids. V lost 4 bases, J lost 4 bases, and 16 bases stayed unmatched. Germline assignment: CDR1 SQVTM and CDR2 ANQGSEA. The CDR3 loop reads CSVATSSGQGVYEQYF. Here the CDR3 DNA reads TGCAGCGTTGCCACATCATCGGGTCAGGGGGTTTACGAGCAGTACTTC.